Below, 12 T cell receptor beta chains from the same sample are listed, as sequenced in a study of T-cell memory formation after mild COVID-19 (TCRdb year 2021). The library relied on 5' RACE. The listed sequencing device is Illumina NovaSeq 6000. Using fastp at Q25 and MiXCR, TCRdb reprocessed the public reads and kept productive beta chains. Under each unique CDR3 protein, matching rows form one entry showing the most common genes and DNA. The sample yields 200,000 to 300,000 distinct CDR3 sequences; around 17% were counted once. Of the sample, around a fifth falls within the top ten clones. Sequenced sample: PBMCs or a T cell subset sorted from them (not recorded which). The source is a man younger than 35 who had mild COVID-19 (a few samples of this study predate the infection). The sample titles of this study are shuffled in the database, so cell type and time point are left out; the donor was told from shared clones.

Ten or more counts support this clonotype. The CDR3 DNA sequence: TGTGCCAGCAGCGCGGACGGTGGCCTGGGCACTGAAGCTTTCTTT. Residues: CASSADGGLGTEAFF. This rearrangement joins TRBV12-3 or TRBV12-4 to TRBJ1-1; unclear D gene. This CDR3 region has 15 residues. Trimming took 6 bases from V and 4 from J, leaving 18 bases between them.

This clonotype was recorded a few times. The chain carries TRBV6-2 or TRBV6-3 and TRBJ2-7, with D hard to call. Germline V gene lookup returns CDR1 MNHEY and CDR2 SVGEGT. V lost 2 bases to trimming and J lost 3 bases, with 5 bases between them. The CDR3 runs to 12 residues. The CDR3, as DNA: TGTGCCAGCAGTTACGATAACTACGAGCAGTACTTC. This translates into CASSYDNYEQYF.

This clonotype was seen a handful of times. The chain is built from TRBV7-9 and TRBJ2-1; D unresolved. Germline V gives CDR1 SEHNR, CDR2 FQNEAQ (reference sequence). The CDR3 consists of 15 residues. The V end was cut by 4 bases, the J end by 8 bases, with 18 bases between. The CDR3 nucleotides are TGTGCCAGCAGCTCACGGGTAGTCCTCACTGATGAGCAGTTCTTC. This encodes CASSSRVVLTDEQFF.

This clonotype has just a few counts. The chain uses TRBV2 and TRBJ2-1, with D perhaps matching TRBD1 (7 bases). Trimming removed 4 bases at V and 6 bases at J, with 10 bases between. The length of the CDR3 is 13 residues. The germline V gene encodes CDR1 SNHLY and CDR2 FYNNEI. CDR3 sequence: CASSGGTANEQFF. DNA for the CDR3: TGTGCCAGCAGTGGCGGGACAGCCAATGAGCAGTTCTTC.

This clonotype came up a few times. V gene TRBV18 combines with J gene TRBJ2-7; 8 nucleotides line up with TRBD1. The CDR3 runs 13 residues. Germline loops: CDR1 KGHSH, CDR2 LQKENI. V lost 0 bases to trimming and J lost 9 bases; unmatched junction nucleotides: 4. The CDR3 DNA follows: TGTGCCAGCTCACCACCGCAGGGGGCTGGGCAGTACTTC. Translated: CASSPPQGAGQYF.

The chain employs TRBV12-3 or TRBV12-4 and TRBJ1-1; 7 bases map to TRBD1. Losses at the gene ends were 0 bases for V and 0 bases for J; bases not matched to a gene: 7. This CDR3 region has 17 residues. The CDR3: CASSLAQGQPMNTEAFF. CDR3 DNA: TGTGCCAGCAGTTTAGCGCAGGGACAGCCTATGAACACTGAAGCTTTCTTT.

This clonotype was observed a handful of times. The chain joins TRBV4-3 to TRBJ2-3; TRBD2 matches at 7 bases. Germline V lookup: CDR1 LGHNA, CDR2 YSLEER. Germline trimming cut 4 bases from V and 3 bases from J; bases unmatched to any gene: 7. The CDR3 length is 15 residues. The CDR3 spells CASSPEGGGTDTQYF. CDR3 sequence (DNA): TGCGCCAGCAGCCCAGAGGGCGGGGGTACAGATACGCAGTATTTT.

This clonotype was seen a handful of times. The chain links TRBV4-2 to TRBJ1-1; D uncertain. In germline, CDR1 is LGHNA, CDR2 YNFKEQ. There are 15 residues in the CDR3. The V gene lost 6 bases and the J gene lost 3 bases, with 17 bases spanning the gap. Here the CDR3 DNA reads TGTGCCAGCAGACGGCGAGAAGGCGGGGACACTGAAGCTTTCTTT. Its protein is CASRRREGGDTEAFF.

The table lists this clonotype with a few counts. The chain uses TRBV12-3 or TRBV12-4 and TRBJ2-3; 11 positions agree with TRBD2. Unmatched junction bases numbered 4, after V lost 5 bases and J lost 0 bases. The CDR3 consists of 16 residues. The chain's CDR3 is CASSTTSGASTDTQYF. For the CDR3, the DNA is TGTGCCAGCAGTACGACTAGCGGGGCTAGCACAGATACGCAGTATTTT.

This clonotype was observed many times. The rearrangement uses TRBV20-1 and TRBJ2-1; the D call may be TRBD1 or TRBD2 (5 bases each). This CDR3 comprises 16 residues. Germline loops: CDR1 DFQATT, CDR2 SNEGSKA (reference sequence). The V and J ends lost 4 bases and 3 bases respectively, with 19 bases between them. As DNA, the CDR3 is TGCAGTGCTATCACGGGGCAGGGTGGTTTCTACAATGAGCAGTTCTTC. It encodes CSAITGQGGFYNEQFF.

The CDR3 reads CASSQASNTGELFF. The CDR3 nucleotides are TGTGCCAGCAGCCAAGCAAGTAACACCGGGGAGCTGTTTTTT. The rearrangement joins TRBV4-2 to TRBJ2-2; D call uncertain. Trimming removed 1 base from V and 2 bases from J, with 5 bases in between. The CDR3 sequence is 14 residues long. Germline V gene sequence: CDR1 LGHNA, CDR2 YNFKEQ.

This chain joins TRBV28 and TRBJ2-5; D remains unclear. Deletions cut 3 bases from V and 5 bases from J, with 7 bases between. Per germline, CDR1 MDHEN and CDR2 SYDVKM. The CDR3 is made up of 12 amino acids. The CDR3 DNA is TGTGCCAGCAGTTTGCCCTCGGAGACCCAGTACTTC. Encoded protein: CASSLPSETQYF.